Each of the 32 T cell receptor beta chains below was sequenced from the same sample in a study of cytotoxic CD8 clonotypes in ibrutinib-treated CLL. Sequencing used immunoSEQ multiplex PCR; TCRdb keeps in-frame clones, though not all of them. This table has 330,000 or so clones, around 66% appearing once. Here the sequenced sample was PBMCs, taken after 36 months of ibrutinib treatment. The receptors here all came from a human donor with chronic lymphocytic leukemia.

This clone was seen only once. The V call is TRBV29-1, the J call TRBJ2-3; D possibly corresponds to TRBD2 (6 bases). The CDR3 covers 15 residues. Trimming cost V 3 bases and J 6 bases, with 19 bases left between them. Per the germline V gene, CDR1 is SQVTM and CDR2 is ANQGSEA. The CDR3 reads CSVDSSSAVTDTQYF. CDR3 DNA: TGCAGCGTTGACAGTTCTAGCGCGGTCACGGATACGCAGTATTTT.

This sequence joins TRBV7-6 and TRBJ1-1; D remains unclear. The CDR3 contains 15 residues. The V gene lost 1 base and the J gene lost 1 base, with 10 bases spanning the gap. Germline V gene sequence: CDR1 SGHVS, CDR2 FNYEAQ. In DNA form, the CDR3 reads TGTGCCAGCAGCTTAGGGACTTCGGGGAACACTGAAGCTTTCTTT. Encoded protein: CASSLGTSGNTEAFF.

This clone was detected a few times. The chain links TRBV5-4 to TRBJ1-2; 8 positions agree with TRBD1. Per germline, CDR1 SGHNT and CDR2 YYREEE (reference sequence). J lost 7 bases, V lost 9 bases, and 14 bases had no gene match. CDR3 length equals 14 residues. The CDR3 loop is CATGQAGSIVGYTF. The CDR3 coding sequence is TGTGCCACGGGACAGGCTGGGAGTATAGTTGGCTACACCTTC.

The V and J genes are TRBV7-2 and TRBJ2-5; unclear D gene. The V gene's germline CDR1 is SGHTA and CDR2 FQGNSA. The V end was cut by 6 bases, the J end by 4 bases, with 9 bases between. The CDR3 runs 12 residues. The CDR3 region has the DNA TGTGCCAGCAGTTTACTCCTAGAGACCCAGTACTTC. Protein product: CASSLLLETQYF.

This CDR3 reads CASKGQPPTNEKLFF. The CDR3 DNA is TGTGCCAGCAAAGGACAGCCCCCAACTAATGAAAAACTGTTTTTT. The V gene is TRBV6-1, the J gene TRBJ1-4, with D possibly matching TRBD1 (6 bases). The CDR3 has 15 amino acids. Germline assignment: CDR1 MNHNS and CDR2 SASEGT. Trimming left V 7 bases short and J 0 bases short, with 12 bases between.

The table lists this clone with a count of one. V is TRBV7-9 and J is TRBJ2-2; D is perhaps TRBD1 (6 bases). CDR3 size: 18 residues. Trimming shortened V by 0 bases and J by 0 bases, and 14 bases separated the two germline ends. Germline V gene data show CDR1 as SEHNR and CDR2 as FQNEAQ (reference sequence). CDR3 sequence (DNA): TGTGCCAGCAGCTTAGCTCTGGTAGGGGGACCGAACACCGGGGAGCTGTTTTTT. It codes for CASSLALVGGPNTGELFF.

This clone showed up just once. The chain is built from TRBV28 and TRBJ1-2; D may be TRBD1 (5 bases). The ends were cut back, 6 bases at V and 0 bases at J, with 20 bases in the middle. Germline CDR1 reads MDHEN; CDR2 reads SYDVKM. CDR3 length: 17 residues. The CDR3 region has the DNA TGTGCCAGCAGACCAGGGACCGGATGGGAGGCTAACTATGGCTACACCTTC. This gives the protein CASRPGTGWEANYGYTF.

The chain has TRBV28 and TRBJ1-1, with TRBD1 as a possible D gene (5 bases). This CDR3 is 16 amino acids long. Between the trimmed V and J ends, which lost 2 bases and 5 bases, there was a span of 18 bases. Germline values: CDR1 MDHEN, CDR2 SYDVKM. DNA of the CDR3: TGTGCCAGCAGTTTAGGGGGGATTCAACTGGGGACTGAAGCTTTCTTT. Translation gives CASSLGGIQLGTEAFF.

The V call is TRBV19, the J call TRBJ2-5, with D possibly being TRBD1 (6 bases). Per the germline V gene, CDR1 is LNHDA and CDR2 is SQIVND (reference sequence). The ends were cut back, 9 bases at V and 5 bases at J, with 16 bases in the middle. The length of the CDR3 is 13 residues. CDR3 protein: CASKWQGTETQYF. The DNA of the CDR3 is TGTGCCAGCAAATGGCAGGGGACGGAGACCCAGTACTTC.

The chain links TRBV12-5 to TRBJ2-2; 9 bases agree with TRBD2. CDR1 is LGHNT and CDR2 is FRNRAP in the germline V gene. The ends lost 4 bases at V and 5 bases at J; junction bases unmatched: 5. CDR3 length equals 15 residues. The DNA of the CDR3 is TGTGCTAGTGGTTGGGGACTAGCTGGGACCGGGGAGCTGTTTTTT. Translated, it gives CASGWGLAGTGELFF.

The CDR3 reads CASRQKSLDNTYEQYF. The CDR3, as DNA: TGTGCCAGCAGACAAAAGAGCCTGGACAATACCTACGAGCAGTACTTC. This chain connects TRBV7-2 to TRBJ2-7; D might be TRBD1 (5 bases). V was pared by 6 bases and J by 2 bases, with 20 bases between. This CDR3 region has 16 residues. CDR1 and CDR2 from the germline V gene are SGHTA and FQGNSA.

The V call is TRBV11-1, the J call TRBJ2-3; unclear D gene. The CDR3 totals 15 residues. Trimming took off 2 bases at V and 6 bases at J, with 15 bases between the two ends. Per germline, CDR1 SGHAT and CDR2 FQDESV (reference sequence). The CDR3, as DNA: TGTGCCAGCAGCTTAAGCCCTGACTCCTCGGATACGCAGTATTTT. Translation: CASSLSPDSSDTQYF. The complete variable domain, with remaining parts taken from reference TRBV11-1 and TRBJ2-3, reads EAEVAQSPRYKITEKSQAVAFWCDPISGHATLYWYRQILGQGPELLVQFQDESVVDDSQLPKDRFSAERLKGVDSTLKIQPAELGDSAMYLCASSLSPDSSDTQYFGPGTRLTVL.

J is TRBJ2-5 and V is TRBV10-2; TRBD1 is a possible D gene (6 bases). The V end lost 6 bases, the J end lost 1 base, and 12 bases lay between the germline ends. Germline CDR1 WSHSY, CDR2 SAAADI. The CDR3 has 14 amino acids. This chain's CDR3 is CASSPGQSQETQYF. The CDR3 nucleotides are TGCGCCAGCAGCCCCGGACAGAGCCAAGAGACCCAGTACTTC.

This chain joins TRBV9 and TRBJ2-1; D is ambiguous. CDR3 length: 12 residues. The germline V gene has CDR1 SGDLS and CDR2 YYNGEE. V lost 3 bases and J lost 4, with 5 bases in between. In DNA form, the CDR3 reads TGTGCCAGCAGCGCCTCGTACAATGAGCAGTTCTTC. Translating it yields CASSASYNEQFF. Looking up the rest from reference TRBV9 and TRBJ2-1 gives the full variable domain: DSGVTQTPKHLITATGQRVTLRCSPRSGDLSVYWYQQSLDQGLQFLIQYYNGEERAKGNILERFSAQQFPDLHSELNLSSLELGDSALYFCASSASYNEQFFGPGTRLTVL.

This clone was recorded only once. J is TRBJ2-3 and V is TRBV18; D possibly corresponds to TRBD1 (5 bases). The V gene lost 1 base and the J gene lost 1 base, with 15 bases spanning the gap. Germline assignment: CDR1 KGHSH and CDR2 LQKENI. The CDR3 length is 17 residues. Here the CDR3 DNA reads TGTGCCAGCTCACCACTGCTAAGACAGCCCCGCACAGATACGCAGTATTTT. Its translation: CASSPLLRQPRTDTQYF.

This rearrangement joins TRBV23-1 to TRBJ2-2, with D possibly being TRBD1 (5 bases). TRBV23-1 is an ORF, with its function uncertain. The CDR3 is 14 amino acids. Trimming removed 4 bases at V and 7 bases at J, with 13 bases between. CDR3: CASSLPREIGELFF. As DNA, the CDR3 is TGCGCCAGCAGTCTCCCCAGGGAAATCGGGGAGCTGTTTTTT.

The gene calls are TRBV4-1 and TRBJ1-6; D unresolved. V was trimmed by 5 bases and J by 7 bases, leaving 15 bases between them. Germline-derived CDR1 and CDR2 are MGHRA and YSYEKL. The CDR3 is 15 residues long. The CDR3 nucleotides are TGCGCCAGCAGCGCGATTCCAGCGGGAAATTCACCCCTCCACTTT. Amino acid sequence: CASSAIPAGNSPLHF.

Only a few counts were recorded for this clone. The V call is TRBV7-3, the J call TRBJ1-6; TRBD1 aligns across 9 bases. Germline V lookup: CDR1 SGHTA, CDR2 FQGTGA. This CDR3 has 14 residues. With 5 bases clipped from V and 8 bases from J, the junction kept 4 bases outside the gene matches. CDR3: CASSKDRGDSPLHF. The CDR3 coding sequence is TGTGCCAGCAGCAAGGACAGGGGCGATTCACCCCTCCACTTT.

The rearrangement links TRBV6-5 to TRBJ1-1; 9 bases agree with TRBD1. The CDR3 loop spans 16 amino acids. Germline V gives CDR1 MNHEY, CDR2 SVGAGI. The V and J ends lost 4 bases and 2 bases, in that order; junction bases with no gene match: 8. The CDR3 DNA sequence: TGTGCCAGCAGTTCCCCCGGGACAGGGTTTAACACTGAAGCTTTCTTT. Protein: CASSSPGTGFNTEAFF.

The CDR3: CSVEAGYYEQYF. DNA for the CDR3: TGCAGCGTTGAAGCCGGCTACTACGAGCAGTACTTC. The V call is TRBV29-1, the J call TRBJ2-7; unclear D gene. Looked up from germline, CDR1 is SQVTM and CDR2 is ANQGSEA. V dropped 1 base and J dropped 3 bases, with 7 bases sitting between them. This CDR3 comprises 12 residues.

This clone was recorded a few times. V is TRBV28 and J is TRBJ2-7; D unclear. With 2 bases removed from V and 3 bases from J, the gap between germline ends came to 17 bases. CDR3 length: 16 residues. Germline lookup yields CDR1 MDHEN and CDR2 SYDVKM. The chain's CDR3 is CASSLRGLGRDYEQYF. The CDR3 DNA is TGTGCCAGCAGTTTAAGAGGCCTTGGACGTGACTACGAGCAGTACTTC.

The gene calls are TRBV29-1 and TRBJ1-1; TRBD1 matches 10 bases. CDR1 and CDR2 (germline): SQVTM, ANQGSEA. Trimming took 7 bases from V and 3 from J; bases not matched to a gene: 5. The CDR3 length is 13 residues. CDR3 bases: TGCAGCGCCGGGACAGGGGTGGACACTGAAGCTTTCTTT. Protein sequence: CSAGTGVDTEAFF.

This clone was recorded only once. This chain uses TRBV28 with TRBJ1-2; D may be TRBD1 (5 bases). In germline, CDR1 is MDHEN, CDR2 SYDVKM. V lost 6 bases, J lost 2 bases, and 16 bases lay in between. The CDR3 has 15 amino acids. The CDR3, as DNA: TGTGCCAGCAGCACCCGGAAGGGACGGAACTATGGCTACACCTTC. Its protein is CASSTRKGRNYGYTF.

The V gene is TRBV28, the J gene TRBJ1-1; D is perhaps TRBD1 (6 bases). V lost 5 bases and J lost 6, with 16 bases in between. This CDR3 spans 14 amino acids. Germline loops: CDR1 MDHEN, CDR2 SYDVKM. CDR3 protein: CASSIQGRGAEAFF. The DNA for the CDR3 is TGTGCCAGCAGTATACAGGGCAGGGGCGCTGAAGCTTTCTTT.

V gene TRBV27 combines with J gene TRBJ2-7; D may be TRBD2 (6 bases). Per the germline V gene, CDR1 is MNHEY and CDR2 is SMNVEV (reference sequence). This CDR3 is 14 amino acids long. The V end lost 8 bases, the J end lost 2 bases, and 16 bases lay between the germline ends. Written as DNA, the CDR3 is TGTGCCAGCCGCCCGACCGGGGGTACCTACGAGCAGTACTTC. Translated: CASRPTGGTYEQYF.

This chain joins TRBV5-4 and TRBJ2-2; 9 bases agree with TRBD1. The CDR3 contains 15 residues. Unmatched junction bases numbered 8, after V lost 4 bases and J lost 7 bases. Germline V gene lookup returns CDR1 SGHNT and CDR2 YYREEE (reference sequence). Written as DNA, the CDR3 is TGTGCCAGCAGCCCGGGACAGGGAGTCATCGGGGAGCTGTTTTTT. This gives the protein CASSPGQGVIGELFF.

This sequence joins TRBV9 and TRBJ2-3; D remains unclear. Germline-derived CDR1 and CDR2 are SGDLS and YYNGEE. V lost 2 bases and J 2 bases, leaving 9 bases between the germline ends. The CDR3 totals 14 residues. DNA of the CDR3: TGTGCCAGCAGCGTTCATATAACCACAGATACGCAGTATTTT. It codes for CASSVHITTDTQYF. Full variable domain (missing parts from reference TRBV9 and TRBJ2-3): DSGVTQTPKHLITATGQRVTLRCSPRSGDLSVYWYQQSLDQGLQFLIQYYNGEERAKGNILERFSAQQFPDLHSELNLSSLELGDSALYFCASSVHITTDTQYFGPGTRLTVL.

This clone was found a few times. The chain carries TRBV5-1 and TRBJ2-2, with D maybe TRBD2 (5 bases). CDR1 is SGHRS, CDR2 YFSETQ, per germline. This CDR3 has 14 residues. Trimming pared 5 bases from V and 4 bases from J, leaving 12 bases between. The CDR3 spells CASSYRGFTGELFF. The CDR3 DNA reads TGCGCCAGCAGTTACCGGGGATTCACCGGGGAGCTGTTTTTT.

This clone was picked up a small number of times. This rearrangement joins TRBV11-2 to TRBJ2-3, with D perhaps given as TRBD1 or TRBD2 (5 bases each). CDR1 is SGHAT, CDR2 FQNNGV, per germline. The CDR3 is made up of 14 amino acids. V dropped 3 bases and J dropped 12 bases, with 19 bases sitting between them. CDR3 in amino acids: CASSFGGTDSRQYF. In DNA, the CDR3 is TGTGCCAGCAGCTTTGGTGGGACGGACTCAAGACAGTATTTT.

This chain uses TRBV19 with TRBJ2-1; D gene uncertain. V shed 1 base and J shed 3 bases, with 7 bases lying between them. The CDR3 covers 14 residues. Germline loops: CDR1 LNHDA, CDR2 SQIVND (reference sequence). CDR3 coding DNA: TGTGCCAGTAGTATAGCTGCCGGCTACAATGAGCAGTTCTTC. This encodes CASSIAAGYNEQFF. The full variable domain, rest sourced from reference TRBV19 and TRBJ2-1, is DGGITQSPKYLFRKEGQNVTLSCEQNLNHDAMYWYRQDPGQGLRLIYYSQIVNDFQKGDIAEGYSVSREKKESFPLTVTSAQKNPTAFYLCASSIAAGYNEQFFGPGTRLTVL.

This clone was seen once. The chain has TRBV28 and TRBJ2-5; 7 bases match TRBD1. The CDR3 runs to 14 residues. Trimming removed 10 bases from V and 1 base from J; junction bases left unmatched: 9. The germline gives CDR1 MDHEN, CDR2 SYDVKM. CDR3 region: CAISGQALQETQYF. In DNA form, the CDR3 reads TGTGCCATCTCAGGACAGGCTCTCCAAGAGACCCAGTACTTC.

This chain joins TRBV28 and TRBJ2-6; no reliable D call. The CDR3 has 14 amino acids. Looked up from germline, CDR1 is MDHEN and CDR2 is SYDVKM. Trimming removed 7 bases from V and 0 bases from J, with 7 bases in between. DNA of the CDR3: TGTGCCAGCAATTCATTCTCTGGGGCCAACGTCCTGACTTTC. Its protein is CASNSFSGANVLTF.